This TCR beta chain appears in the sequencing data of a study of monozygotic twins with inflammatory bowel disease. General study points: Compared with healthy co-twins, IBD patients showed reduced TCRbeta repertoire diversity by inverse Simpson. Repertoire similarity matched across concordant and discordant twins, perhaps owing to limited power.

The length of the CDR3 is 15 residues. Germline assignment: CDR1 SGHNT and CDR2 YYREEE (reference sequence). As concerns this clonotype: The target antigen is unknown.

Eight separate reactions per sample yielded the cDNA. TCRdb re-called the 5' RACE reads and gives one entry per CDR3 protein, without DNA. Reported are approximately 400,000 distinct CDR3 sequences; the ten largest clones contain under 3%. The sample consisted of blood. The genes are TRBV5-4 and TRBJ2-6. The sequence was obtained from a human donor with ulcerative colitis or Crohn's disease, or a healthy co-twin of an affected twin (not recorded which). The CDR3: CASSLGGGGANVLTF.